A selection of T cell receptor beta chains follows, all from one sample in a study of blood T cell repertoires in COVID-19. This table comes from immunoSEQ multiplex PCR, and its TCRdb copy is limited to in-frame clones, with some not included. The repertoire has 170,000 or so clones, around 87% of them found once; the top ten carry 6.6%. Source material: PBMCs or T cells enriched from blood (not recorded which). These receptors came from a woman aged 45-65 years who had recovered from COVID-19. CDR3s include the opening cysteine and the closing phenylalanine or tryptophan. D genes are given only for firm matches. Clone size is not always given. Where it is, it says once, few, many or a class for expanded clones.

j_call: TRBJ1-1
v_call: TRBV14
clone_size: .
d_call: .
cdr3_nt: TGTGCCAGCGCCGGACAGTTGAACACTGAAGCTTTCTTT
cdr3_aa: CASAGQLNTEAFF

j_call: TRBJ2-3
v_call: TRBV3-1/TRBV3-2
clone_size: .
d_call: .
cdr3_nt: TGTGCCAGCACCCGGACAGCTTTCACAGATACGCAGTATTTT
cdr3_aa: CASTRTAFTDTQYF

j_call: TRBJ1-3
v_call: TRBV7-9
clone_size: .
d_call: TRBD1
cdr3_nt: TGTGCCAGCAGTCCCCGCAGACAGGGGGTAGCAGGAAACACCATATATTTT
cdr3_aa: CASSPRRQGVAGNTIYF

j_call: TRBJ2-7
v_call: TRBV7-3
clone_size: .
d_call: TRBD1
cdr3_nt: TGTGCCAGCAGCCCCCAGGGGACAGGGATTTACGAGCAGTACTTC
cdr3_aa: CASSPQGTGIYEQYF

j_call: TRBJ1-5
v_call: TRBV6-5
clone_size: .
d_call: .
cdr3_nt: TGTGCCAGCAGGACTCCTGGTTACCAGCCCCAGCATTTT
cdr3_aa: CASRTPGYQPQHF

j_call: TRBJ1-3
v_call: TRBV14
clone_size: .
d_call: .
cdr3_nt: TGTGCCAGCAGCCAAGTCCGGTCTAACACCATATATTTT
cdr3_aa: CASSQVRSNTIYF

j_call: TRBJ2-7
v_call: TRBV3-1/TRBV3-2
clone_size: .
d_call: TRBD2
cdr3_nt: TGTGCCAGCAGCCCCCGGACTAGTGACGAGCAGTACTTC
cdr3_aa: CASSPRTSDEQYF

j_call: TRBJ1-2
v_call: TRBV7-6
clone_size: few
d_call: .
cdr3_nt: TGTGCCAGCAGCTTATTTCTGACAGCTAACTATGGCTACACCTTC
cdr3_aa: CASSLFLTANYGYTF

j_call: TRBJ1-4
v_call: TRBV9
clone_size: .
d_call: .
cdr3_nt: TGTGCCAGCAGCGTAGCATCAGGGTCTAATGAAAAACTGTTTTTT
cdr3_aa: CASSVASGSNEKLFF

j_call: TRBJ1-1
v_call: TRBV29-1
clone_size: .
d_call: TRBD1
cdr3_nt: TGCAGCGTTGAAAGGGGACAGGTCTTGAACACTGAAGCTTTCTTT
cdr3_aa: CSVERGQVLNTEAFF

j_call: TRBJ2-1
v_call: TRBV19
clone_size: .
d_call: TRBD1
cdr3_nt: TGTGCCAGTAGGGGAACAGGGGGCCCTTCCAATGAGCAGTTCTTC
cdr3_aa: CASRGTGGPSNEQFF

j_call: TRBJ2-5
v_call: TRBV4-3
clone_size: .
d_call: .
cdr3_nt: TGCGCCAGCAGCCAAAGTTTCCAGACAGGCCCTCTAGAGACCCAGTACTTC
cdr3_aa: CASSQSFQTGPLETQYF

j_call: TRBJ1-3
v_call: TRBV28
clone_size: .
d_call: TRBD1
cdr3_nt: TGTGCCAGTTCCGGGACAGGGTTCCCCGGGAGCTCTGGAAACACCATATATTTT
cdr3_aa: CASSGTGFPGSSGNTIYF

j_call: TRBJ2-5
v_call: TRBV19
clone_size: .
d_call: TRBD1
cdr3_nt: TGTGCCAGTAGTGTCACCGGGACAGCAAAAGAGACCCAGTACTTC
cdr3_aa: CASSVTGTAKETQYF

j_call: TRBJ2-3
v_call: TRBV6-5
clone_size: .
d_call: .
cdr3_nt: TGTGCCAGCACCCTATCGGGACTTACTACGACGCAGTATTTT
cdr3_aa: CASTLSGLTTTQYF

j_call: TRBJ2-5
v_call: TRBV3-1/TRBV3-2
clone_size: .
d_call: .
cdr3_nt: TGTGCCAGCAGCCAAGGGCTAGTGGAGACCCAGTACTTC
cdr3_aa: CASSQGLVETQYF

j_call: TRBJ1-1
v_call: TRBV18
clone_size: .
d_call: .
cdr3_nt: TGTGCCAGCTCACCAAGGAGCGGGAACACTGAAGCTTTCTTT
cdr3_aa: CASSPRSGNTEAFF

j_call: TRBJ2-7
v_call: TRBV7-3
clone_size: few
d_call: .
cdr3_nt: TGTGCCAGCAGCCTCCTCGGCGGGCCGTCCTACGAGCAGTACTTC
cdr3_aa: CASSLLGGPSYEQYF

j_call: TRBJ2-3
v_call: TRBV5-1
clone_size: .
d_call: .
cdr3_nt: TGCGCCAGCAGCTTGGTCACCTACACAGATACGCAGTATTTT
cdr3_aa: CASSLVTYTDTQYF

j_call: TRBJ1-2
v_call: TRBV21-1
clone_size: .
d_call: .
cdr3_nt: TGTGCCAGCAGCCTTCGGGTAGGGGATTTCTATGGCTACACCTTC
cdr3_aa: CASSLRVGDFYGYTF

j_call: TRBJ2-5
v_call: TRBV11-2
clone_size: .
d_call: TRBD2
cdr3_nt: TGTGCCAGCAGCTTAGATTTTCGACTAGCGGGGGCCTCAGAGACCCAGTACTTC
cdr3_aa: CASSLDFRLAGASETQYF

j_call: TRBJ2-1
v_call: TRBV5-4
clone_size: .
d_call: TRBD1
cdr3_nt: TGTGCCAGCAGCTCGGGACAGGGAAATGAGCAGTTCTTC
cdr3_aa: CASSSGQGNEQFF

j_call: TRBJ2-1
v_call: TRBV24-1
clone_size: .
d_call: .
cdr3_nt: TGTGCCACCAGTGATCAGGGGAATTACAATGAGCAGTTCTTC
cdr3_aa: CATSDQGNYNEQFF

j_call: TRBJ2-7
v_call: TRBV4-1
clone_size: .
d_call: .
cdr3_nt: TGCGCCAGCAGCCCGCGGACAATTTTAAGAGAAGCGTACGAGCAGTACTTC
cdr3_aa: CASSPRTILREAYEQYF

j_call: TRBJ2-1
v_call: TRBV9
clone_size: .
d_call: TRBD2
cdr3_nt: TGTGCCAGCAGCGTCCCCCGACTAGCGGGGGGCAACAATGAGCAGTTCTTC
cdr3_aa: CASSVPRLAGGNNEQFF

j_call: TRBJ2-3
v_call: TRBV5-1
clone_size: .
d_call: .
cdr3_nt: TGCGCCAGCAGCTTTCAGGGGACGACAGATACGCAGTATTTT
cdr3_aa: CASSFQGTTDTQYF

j_call: TRBJ2-5
v_call: TRBV7-8
clone_size: .
d_call: .
cdr3_nt: TGTGCCAGCAGTCGAAGGGGGGAGACCCAGTACTTC
cdr3_aa: CASSRRGETQYF

j_call: TRBJ2-3
v_call: TRBV7-3
clone_size: .
d_call: TRBD2
cdr3_nt: TGTGCCAGCAGCTTAGGTGCGGGGGGTATTGATACGCAGTATTTT
cdr3_aa: CASSLGAGGIDTQYF

j_call: TRBJ2-7
v_call: TRBV7-2
clone_size: .
d_call: TRBD1
cdr3_nt: TGTGCCAGCAGCCCCTCCCGGACAGGGGGTTACGAGCAGTACTTC
cdr3_aa: CASSPSRTGGYEQYF

j_call: TRBJ2-7
v_call: TRBV2
clone_size: few
d_call: TRBD1
cdr3_nt: TGTGCCAGCACATACCGGGTCGGGGACAGGAGGTCGGAGCAGTACTTC
cdr3_aa: CASTYRVGDRRSEQYF

j_call: TRBJ1-2
v_call: TRBV4-2
clone_size: .
d_call: .
cdr3_nt: TGTGCCAGCAGCCAAGAGGGAGCAGGATACTATGGCTACACCTTC
cdr3_aa: CASSQEGAGYYGYTF

j_call: TRBJ2-3
v_call: TRBV25-1
clone_size: .
d_call: TRBD2
cdr3_nt: TGTGCCAGCAGTGGCGGACTAGACACAGATACGCAGTATTTT
cdr3_aa: CASSGGLDTDTQYF

j_call: TRBJ1-2
v_call: TRBV7-2
clone_size: .
d_call: .
cdr3_nt: TGTGCCAGCAGCTTAGGTACAGGCCGGGGGGCCTACACCTTC
cdr3_aa: CASSLGTGRGAYTF

j_call: TRBJ1-2
v_call: TRBV25-1
clone_size: .
d_call: .
cdr3_nt: TGTGCCAGCAGTCACCAGGGGTCGTATGGCTACACCTTC
cdr3_aa: CASSHQGSYGYTF

j_call: TRBJ2-3
v_call: TRBV6-2/TRBV6-3
clone_size: .
d_call: .
cdr3_nt: TGTGCCAGCAGCCAGGGGTTAGCATCTGATACGCAGTATTTT
cdr3_aa: CASSQGLASDTQYF

j_call: TRBJ2-1
v_call: TRBV5-4
clone_size: .
d_call: .
cdr3_nt: TGTGCCAGCAGCGGGGGGGCCAACTACAATGAGCAGTTCTTC
cdr3_aa: CASSGGANYNEQFF

j_call: TRBJ1-3
v_call: TRBV19
clone_size: .
d_call: .
cdr3_nt: TGTGCCAGTAGTATAGAGGCGACTTTCTCTGGAAACACCATATATTTT
cdr3_aa: CASSIEATFSGNTIYF

j_call: TRBJ1-5
v_call: TRBV6-5
clone_size: .
d_call: .
cdr3_nt: TGTGCCAGCAGTTATGAGTATAGCAATCAGCCCCAGCATTTT
cdr3_aa: CASSYEYSNQPQHF

j_call: TRBJ2-1
v_call: TRBV7-2
clone_size: .
d_call: TRBD2
cdr3_nt: TGTGCCAGCAGCTTAAAGTCCGCGGGGGGGCTCAACAATGAGCAGTTCTTC
cdr3_aa: CASSLKSAGGLNNEQFF

j_call: TRBJ1-1
v_call: TRBV7-3
clone_size: .
d_call: TRBD1
cdr3_nt: TGTGCCAGCACCTCACAGGGGGCGCTTACTGAAGCTTTCTTT
cdr3_aa: CASTSQGALTEAFF

j_call: TRBJ2-1
v_call: TRBV12-3/TRBV12-4
clone_size: .
d_call: .
cdr3_nt: TGTGCCAGTAGGGGTAGCTCCTACAATGAGCAGTTCTTC
cdr3_aa: CASRGSSYNEQFF

j_call: TRBJ1-1
v_call: TRBV19
clone_size: .
d_call: .
cdr3_nt: TGTGCCAGTAGCCGGGGGGTGGGGACTGAAGCTTTCTTT
cdr3_aa: CASSRGVGTEAFF

j_call: TRBJ2-5
v_call: TRBV7-8
clone_size: once
d_call: TRBD2
cdr3_nt: TGTGCCAGCAGCTTAGCAGCGGGGGGATCGGGAGAGACCCAGTACTTC
cdr3_aa: CASSLAAGGSGETQYF

j_call: TRBJ1-2
v_call: TRBV6-4
clone_size: .
d_call: .
cdr3_nt: TGTGCCAGCAGTGACCGGGCAGGGAACGGCTACACCTTC
cdr3_aa: CASSDRAGNGYTF

j_call: TRBJ1-1
v_call: TRBV3-1/TRBV3-2
clone_size: .
d_call: .
cdr3_nt: TGTGCCAGCAGCAGGGACTCGGGTGAAGCTTTCTTT
cdr3_aa: CASSRDSGEAFF

j_call: TRBJ2-5
v_call: TRBV7-9
clone_size: .
d_call: .
cdr3_nt: TGTGCCAGCAGCTTGCGCACGGGTCTGCAAGAGACCCAGTACTTC
cdr3_aa: CASSLRTGLQETQYF

j_call: TRBJ1-5
v_call: TRBV6-6
clone_size: .
d_call: .
cdr3_nt: TGTGCCAGCAGCTCCCCAGGCAGCAGTAGCAATCAGCCCCAGCATTTT
cdr3_aa: CASSSPGSSSNQPQHF

j_call: TRBJ1-1
v_call: TRBV30
clone_size: .
d_call: .
cdr3_nt: TGTGCCTGGGACGATACAGGGTACGGCACTGAAGCTTTCTTT
cdr3_aa: CAWDDTGYGTEAFF

j_call: TRBJ1-1
v_call: TRBV10-3
clone_size: few
d_call: TRBD1
cdr3_nt: TGTGCCATCAGGTCGGGACAGGGGAAGAAGGGGAGCACTGAAGCTTTCTTT
cdr3_aa: CAIRSGQGKKGSTEAFF

j_call: TRBJ1-1
v_call: TRBV4-1
clone_size: .
d_call: TRBD1
cdr3_nt: TGCGCCAGCAGCCAAAACAGGGGCATGAACACTGAAGCTTTCTTT
cdr3_aa: CASSQNRGMNTEAFF

j_call: TRBJ1-1
v_call: TRBV29-1
clone_size: .
d_call: TRBD1
cdr3_nt: TGCAGCGCAGCCTGGACAGGGGAGGACCCTGAAGCTTTCTTT
cdr3_aa: CSAAWTGEDPEAFF

j_call: TRBJ2-3
v_call: TRBV4-1
clone_size: .
d_call: TRBD2
cdr3_nt: TGCGCCAGCAGCCGCAAACGGGGGGGCACAGATACGCAGTATTTT
cdr3_aa: CASSRKRGGTDTQYF

j_call: TRBJ2-1
v_call: TRBV19
clone_size: .
d_call: TRBD2
cdr3_nt: TGTATTTCCGGGGGGAGTAACAATGAGCAGTTCTTC
cdr3_aa: CISGGSNNEQFF

j_call: TRBJ1-1
v_call: TRBV5-6
clone_size: .
d_call: TRBD1
cdr3_nt: TGTGCCAGCAGCATGCGGCCCCCACAGGGGGCGAACACTGAAGCTTTCTTT
cdr3_aa: CASSMRPPQGANTEAFF

j_call: TRBJ1-5
v_call: TRBV7-9
clone_size: once
d_call: .
cdr3_nt: TGTGCCAGCAGCTTAGCGCAAGGGGCGGGGCAGCCCCAGCATTTT
cdr3_aa: CASSLAQGAGQPQHF

j_call: TRBJ1-2
v_call: TRBV15
clone_size: .
d_call: .
cdr3_nt: TGTGCCACCAGCAGAGCCCAGGGTTTACTTAACTATGGCTACACCTTC
cdr3_aa: CATSRAQGLLNYGYTF

j_call: TRBJ2-2
v_call: TRBV7-6
clone_size: .
d_call: TRBD1
cdr3_nt: TGTGCCAGCAGCCTGGGACAGGGGGCCACCGGGGAGCTGTTTTTT
cdr3_aa: CASSLGQGATGELFF

j_call: TRBJ1-1
v_call: TRBV4-2
clone_size: .
d_call: .
cdr3_nt: TGTGCCAGCAGCCAAGGACAGGCGGGTTCTGGAAGGACTGAAGCTTTCTTT
cdr3_aa: CASSQGQAGSGRTEAFF